A selection of T cell receptor beta chains follows, all from one sample in a study of regulatory T cells in long-lasting Graves disease. One entry per CDR3 protein, called by TCRdb with MiXCR from the multiplex PCR reads. Among approximately 690,000 distinct CDR3 sequences listed, around 30% were seen once. The material was peripheral blood mononuclear cells (PBMCs), obtained when the disease was refractory, from a patient treated with antithyroid drugs. The receptors come from a female donor with Graves disease. Each CDR3 is given with its conserved first and last residue. D genes are given only for firm matches. Some rows have no size entry. The others give once, few or many, or a class for an expanded clone.

size,V,J,D,DNA,CDR3
.,TRBV5-1,TRBJ1-5,.,TGCGCCAGCAGCTTGGTTGAGGGGGGGAATCAGCCCCAGCATTTT,CASSLVEGGNQPQHF
many,TRBV12-3/TRBV12-4,TRBJ2-7,TRBD2,TGTGCCAGCAGGCGGACTAGCGGGAGCTACGAGCAGTACTTC,CASRRTSGSYEQYF
.,TRBV12-3/TRBV12-4,TRBJ2-2,.,TGTGCCAGCAGTTTTGGTCTTGTGGACACCGGGGAGCTGTTTTTT,CASSFGLVDTGELFF
few,TRBV6-2/TRBV6-3,TRBJ2-5,.,TGTGCCAGCAGTTTGGCGGGACAGTTGGAGACCCAGTACTTC,CASSLAGQLETQYF
few,TRBV20-1,TRBJ2-5,.,TGCAGTGCTAGCCCAGCGGTGCAAGAGACCCAGTACTTC,CSASPAVQETQYF
.,TRBV6-5,TRBJ1-4,TRBD1,TGTGCCAGCAGTTACGTGACAGGGGCCGGGGGCAATGAAAAACTGTTTTTT,CASSYVTGAGGNEKLFF
many,TRBV27,TRBJ2-5,TRBD1,TGTGCCAGCAGTTTTCGGACAGGGGCAAAGACCCAGTACTTC,CASSFRTGAKTQYF
.,TRBV11-2,TRBJ2-5,TRBD2,TGTGCCAGCAGCTTAGGGCGGCTAGCGGGAGTAGAGACCCAGTACTTC,CASSLGRLAGVETQYF
few,TRBV29-1,TRBJ1-1,.,TGCAGCGTTGGGGAGACAGTCATGAACACTGAAGCTTTCTTT,CSVGETVMNTEAFF
.,TRBV6-1,TRBJ1-2,.,TGTGCCAGCAGAACCCGGACAGACCGAGGCTACACCTTC,CASRTRTDRGYTF
.,TRBV20-1,TRBJ2-3,TRBD2,TGCAGTGCTGTAGACATAGCGGGAGTTGGCACAGATACGCAGTATTTT,CSAVDIAGVGTDTQYF
many,TRBV12-3/TRBV12-4,TRBJ2-5,.,TGTGCCAGCAGTTTTAGAAGTGCGGGTTTGGCGGAGGGGGGTCGAGAGACCCAGTACTTC,CASSFRSAGLAEGGRETQYF
.,TRBV27,TRBJ2-5,.,TGTGCCAGCGCCTTAGAAAGGGGCGGGATTGAGACCCAGTACTTC,CASALERGGIETQYF
few,TRBV3-1,TRBJ2-2,.,TGTGCCAGCAGCCAAGTCTCCGGGGAGCTGTTTTTT,CASSQVSGELFF
.,TRBV2,TRBJ1-5,.,TGTGCCAGCAGTGGGCTCTACCTCCCCCAGCATTTT,CASSGLYLPQHF
many,TRBV10-3,TRBJ1-2,.,TGTGCCATCACTCAGGGAGGCGGCTATGGCTACACCTTC,CAITQGGGYGYTF
many,TRBV6-1,TRBJ2-7,.,TGTGCCAGTGGAAAGTTAGGGTATGGGTACGAGCAGTACTTC,CASGKLGYGYEQYF
many,TRBV27,TRBJ2-5,TRBD1,TGTGCCAGCAGTCCTCGACAGGGGGCGACGGAAGAGACCCAGTACTTC,CASSPRQGATEETQYF
.,TRBV7-3,TRBJ1-1,.,TGTGCCAGCAGGAAGGGACGGGAGAACGCTGAAGCTTTCTTT,CASRKGRENAEAFF
.,TRBV30,TRBJ1-3,.,TGTGCCTGGGCAGGGTGGGGAAACACCATATATTTT,CAWAGWGNTIYF